This T cell receptor beta chain stems from a study of T cell responses to AZD1222 COVID-19 vaccine. TCRdb keeps only in-frame clones here, not all; method: immunoSEQ multiplex PCR. Found here are around 110,000 clones, roughly 92% of them singletons; the top ten hold 1.6%. Study-level findings and limits: White British ancestry dominated among donors, who included more females, and clonal diversity was possibly underestimated.

Germline V gene sequence: CDR1 SGHTA, CDR2 FQGTGA. This CDR3 contains 15 residues. V lost 2 bases to trimming and J lost 0 bases, with 7 bases between them. Concerning this clone: Antigen unknown.

The chain joins TRBV7-3 to TRBJ2-2; TRBD2 might be the D (5 bases). The source of this sequence is an adult who received the AZD1222 COVID-19 vaccine. The source was peripheral blood, collected 28 days after the second AZD1222 dose. The DNA of the CDR3 is TGTGCCAGCAGCTTAGCGGGCCCGAACACCGGGGAGCTGTTTTTT. Protein product: CASSLAGPNTGELFF.